This TCR beta chain came from a study of cytomegalovirus exposure and HLA in healthy donors. Study-wide findings and caveats: Rarity held for most TCR sequences, but there were some public TCRs that occurred in many donors. Analysis was carried out at a later point, and it linked a missense DCLRE1C variant to TCR beta V- and J-gene trimming.

The V gene lost 8 bases and the J gene lost 8 bases, with 19 bases spanning the gap. The CDR3 consists of 13 residues. Germline lookup yields CDR1 SGHDT and CDR2 YYEEEE. On this clone itself: Its matching antigen is unknown.

PCR used 60 Vbeta primers and 13 Jbeta primers. Sequencing was performed with immunoSEQ multiplex PCR; in TCRdb, only in-frame clones are kept and a portion is missing. This sample has 200,000 to 250,000 clones, with 60% to 85% found just once. The sequence was obtained from a man aged 40-55 years in good health and CMV-seronegative. V gene TRBV5-6 combines with J gene TRBJ1-1; a possible D gene is TRBD1 (6 bases). The sample was PBMCs. The CDR3 loop reads CASSVQGFVEAFF. The CDR3 nucleotides are TGTGCCAGTTCGGTCCAGGGGTTTGTGGAAGCTTTCTTT. Based on the CDR3 plus reference TRBV5-6 and TRBJ1-1, the full variable domain is DAGVTQSPTHLIKTRGQQVTLRCSPKSGHDTVSWYQQALGQGPQFIFQYYEEEERQRGNFPDRFSGHQFPNYSSELNVNALLLGDSALYLCASSVQGFVEAFFGQGTRLTVV.